This T cell receptor (beta chain) stems from a study of blood T cell repertoires in COVID-19. Study at large: Some COVID-19 samples were acute and others convalescent; all came from the United States, Italy and Spain.

Original methodology: Amplified reference gene primers provided the basis for estimating nucleated cell counts. The table came from immunoSEQ multiplex PCR; TCRdb's copy has only in-frame clones and leaves some out. V and J calls and clone size are those listed in that table; D and trimming were worked out from the DNA. This sample has roughly 100,000 clones, with about two thirds found just once. Germline V gene sequence: CDR1 MDHEN, CDR2 SYDVKM. Trimming took off 3 bases at V and 5 bases at J, with 16 bases between the two ends. The CDR3 totals 16 residues. This clone was recorded only once. This TCR came from a human donor with acute or convalescent COVID-19. The donor label of this sample is uncertain. The sample was peripheral blood. V and J are TRBV28 and TRBJ2-2; weak D call: TRBD2 (5 bases). Written as DNA, the CDR3 is TGTGCCAGCAGTTTGTTTCCTCGGCGGAGGACCGGGGAGCTGTTTTTT. Its translation is CASSLFPRRRTGELFF.